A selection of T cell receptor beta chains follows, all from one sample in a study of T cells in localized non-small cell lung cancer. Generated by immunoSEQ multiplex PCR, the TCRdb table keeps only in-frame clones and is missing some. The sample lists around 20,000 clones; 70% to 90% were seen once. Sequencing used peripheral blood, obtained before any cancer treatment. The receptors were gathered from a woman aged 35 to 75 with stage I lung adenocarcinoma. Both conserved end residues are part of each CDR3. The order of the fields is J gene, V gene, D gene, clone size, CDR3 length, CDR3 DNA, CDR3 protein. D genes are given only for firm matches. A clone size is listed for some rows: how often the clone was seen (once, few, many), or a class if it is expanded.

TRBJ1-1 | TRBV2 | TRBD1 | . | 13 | TGTGCCGGCCGCAGGGGGGCGATCACTGAAGCTTTCTTT | CAGRRGAITEAFF
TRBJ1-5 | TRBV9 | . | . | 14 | TGTGCCAGCAGCGGGGGGGCTAGCAATCAGCCCCAGCATTTT | CASSGGASNQPQHF
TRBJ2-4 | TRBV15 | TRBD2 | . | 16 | TGTGCCACCAGCAGAGCTCAGCGGGGGAACAAAAACATTCAGTACTTC | CATSRAQRGNKNIQYF
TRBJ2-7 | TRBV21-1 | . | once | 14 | TGTGCCAGCAGCAAGGAGGACAGGGCGGGCGAGCAGTACTTC | CASSKEDRAGEQYF
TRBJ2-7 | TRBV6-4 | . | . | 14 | TGTGCCACTCGCCAGGGGACGGGATCTCATGAGCAGTACTTC | CATRQGTGSHEQYF
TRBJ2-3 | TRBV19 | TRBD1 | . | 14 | TGTGCCAGTAGTATCGGACAGGAAATAGATACGCAGTATTTT | CASSIGQEIDTQYF
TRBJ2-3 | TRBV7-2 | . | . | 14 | TGTGCCAGCAGCTTACTAGGGGGGGTAGATACGCAGTATTTT | CASSLLGGVDTQYF
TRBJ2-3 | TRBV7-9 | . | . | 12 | TGTGCCAGCAGCCCGACGGGAGATACGCAGTATTTT | CASSPTGDTQYF
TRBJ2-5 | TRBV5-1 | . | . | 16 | TGCGCCAGCAGCTTGGTCGGTGGGCAAGATCAGGAGACCCAGTACTTC | CASSLVGGQDQETQYF
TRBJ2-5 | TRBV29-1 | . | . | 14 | TGCAGCGGCGCCCCTGACAGGGAGGACGAGACCCAGTACTTC | CSGAPDREDETQYF
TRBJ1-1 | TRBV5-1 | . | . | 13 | TGCGCCAGCAGCTTGGGTAGGGACACTGAAGCTTTCTTT | CASSLGRDTEAFF
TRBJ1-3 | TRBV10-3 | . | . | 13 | TGTGCCATCAGTGCAACCGGGGGAAACACCATATATTTT | CAISATGGNTIYF
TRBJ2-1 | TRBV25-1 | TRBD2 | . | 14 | TGTGCCAGCAGTGCGGCTAGCGGGGGGTCTGAGCAGTTCTTC | CASSAASGGSEQFF
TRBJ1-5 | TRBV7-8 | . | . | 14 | TGTGCCAGCAGCTTATCGGACGGGAGCCAGCCCCAGCATTTT | CASSLSDGSQPQHF
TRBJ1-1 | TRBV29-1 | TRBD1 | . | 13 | TGCAGCGTTTCCGGGACAGTGAACACTGAAGCTTTCTTT | CSVSGTVNTEAFF
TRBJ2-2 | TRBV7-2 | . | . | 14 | TGTGCCAGCAGCCCAACTGGGAACGGCGGGGAGCTGTTTTTT | CASSPTGNGGELFF
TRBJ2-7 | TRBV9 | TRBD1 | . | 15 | TGTGCCAGCAGCCTAGGGACAGTTAGTCGTTACGAGCAGTACTTC | CASSLGTVSRYEQYF
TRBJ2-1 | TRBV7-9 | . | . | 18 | TGTGCCAGCAGCCGCGACATCGCGGGGCCGAGCTCCTACAATGAGCAGTTCTTC | CASSRDIAGPSSYNEQFF
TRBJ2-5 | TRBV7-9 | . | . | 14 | TGTGCCAGCAGCCCCCCCATCGACCAAGAGACCCAGTACTTC | CASSPPIDQETQYF
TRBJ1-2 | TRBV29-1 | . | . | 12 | TGCAGCGTGGCCGACAGAATTAATGGCTACACCTTC | CSVADRINGYTF
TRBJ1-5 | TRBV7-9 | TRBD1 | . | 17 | TGTGCCAGCAGCTCCGGGACAGGGAGCGATAGCAATCAGCCCCAGCATTTT | CASSSGTGSDSNQPQHF
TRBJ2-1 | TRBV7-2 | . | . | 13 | TGTGCCAGCAGCTTAGTCGAGGGGAATGAGCAGTTCTTC | CASSLVEGNEQFF
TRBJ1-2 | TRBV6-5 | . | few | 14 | TGTGCCAGCAGACCCCTCCGGGCGCCCTATGGCTACACCTTC | CASRPLRAPYGYTF
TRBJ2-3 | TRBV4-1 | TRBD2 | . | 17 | TGCGCCAGCAGCCAAACTAGCGGGGGGGCCCCTGCGGATACGCAGTATTTT | CASSQTSGGAPADTQYF
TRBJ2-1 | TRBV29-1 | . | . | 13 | TGCAGCGGGAGCGGCGGCTCCTACAATGAGCAGTTCTTC | CSGSGGSYNEQFF
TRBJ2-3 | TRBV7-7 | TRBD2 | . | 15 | TGTGCCAGCAGCCGGACACCGGGGGGAACAGATACGCAGTATTTT | CASSRTPGGTDTQYF
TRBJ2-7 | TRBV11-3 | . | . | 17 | TGTGCCAGCAGCCCCAAGCGTGGCGGGGGCCTCCGAAGGGAGCAGTACTTC | CASSPKRGGGLRREQYF
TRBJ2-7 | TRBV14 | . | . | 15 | TGTGCCAGCAGCCAAGTCGGCGGGCAGACCTACGAGCAGTACTTC | CASSQVGGQTYEQYF
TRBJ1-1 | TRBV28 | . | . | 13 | TGTGCCAGCAGGGTACAGGGGAACACTGAAGCTTTCTTT | CASRVQGNTEAFF
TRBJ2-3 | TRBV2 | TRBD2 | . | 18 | TGTGCCAGCAGTGAAGCTAGCGGGGGGGCCCCCGTAACAGATACGCAGTATTTT | CASSEASGGAPVTDTQYF
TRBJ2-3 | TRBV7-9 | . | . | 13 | TGTGCCAGCAGCGTGGCCAATTTGGATACGCAGTATTTT | CASSVANLDTQYF
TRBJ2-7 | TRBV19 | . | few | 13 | TGTGCCAGTAGTTCCGGGACGGTCTACGAGCAGTACTTC | CASSSGTVYEQYF
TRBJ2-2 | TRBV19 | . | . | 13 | TGTGCCAGTAGTATAGCCAGGGGCGGGGAGCTGTTTTTT | CASSIARGGELFF
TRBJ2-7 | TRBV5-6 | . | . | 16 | TGTGCCAGCAGCCCGGGGAGAGGGCCCTTCGACTACGAGCAGTACTTC | CASSPGRGPFDYEQYF
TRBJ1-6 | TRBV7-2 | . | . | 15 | TGTGCCAGCAGCTTAGGTCGGGCGACCAATTCACCCCTCCACTTT | CASSLGRATNSPLHF
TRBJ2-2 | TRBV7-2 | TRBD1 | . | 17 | TGTGCCAGCAGCACAGGGACAGGAGCCTTTAACACCGGGGAGCTGTTTTTT | CASSTGTGAFNTGELFF
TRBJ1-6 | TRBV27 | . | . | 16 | TGTGCCAGCAATCCCGGGACAACCAACTATAATTCACCCCTCCACTTT | CASNPGTTNYNSPLHF
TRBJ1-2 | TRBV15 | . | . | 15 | TGTGCCACCAGCAGAGAACAGTCGACACTCTATGGCTACACCTTC | CATSREQSTLYGYTF
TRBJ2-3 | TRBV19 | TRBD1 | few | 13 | TGTGCCAGTAGGGGACAGGGCACAGATACGCAGTATTTT | CASRGQGTDTQYF
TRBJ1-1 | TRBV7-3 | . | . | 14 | TGTGCCAGCAGCGCGAGTTCAGGGAGCACTGAAGCTTTCTTT | CASSASSGSTEAFF
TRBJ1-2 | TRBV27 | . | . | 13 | TGTGCCAGCAGTTTAGCCAGGGATTATGGCTACACCTTC | CASSLARDYGYTF
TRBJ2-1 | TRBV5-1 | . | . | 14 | TGCGCCAGCAGCGCGAGACAGGATTTAGGTGAGCAGTTCTTC | CASSARQDLGEQFF
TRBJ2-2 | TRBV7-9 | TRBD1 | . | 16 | TGTGCCAGCAGCTCAACACAGGGGTCATACACCGGGGAGCTGTTTTTT | CASSSTQGSYTGELFF
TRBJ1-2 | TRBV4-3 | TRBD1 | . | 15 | TGCGCCAGCAGCAAAGCCGGGACAGCTAACTATGGCTACACCTTC | CASSKAGTANYGYTF
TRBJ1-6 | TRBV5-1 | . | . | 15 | TGCGCCAGCAGCTTGGGACAGGATAATCGATCACCCCTCCACTTT | CASSLGQDNRSPLHF
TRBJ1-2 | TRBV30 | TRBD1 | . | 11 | TGTGCCTGGAGTAGGGACAGGGGATTATCCTTC | CAWSRDRGLSF
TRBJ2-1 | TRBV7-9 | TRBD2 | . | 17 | TGTGCCAGCAGCCCCGACTCCGGGACTAGCGGAAACAATGAGCAGTTCTTC | CASSPDSGTSGNNEQFF
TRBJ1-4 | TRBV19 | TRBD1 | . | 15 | TGTGCCAGTAGTGTAATGGGACAGGGTACTGAAAAACTGTTTTTT | CASSVMGQGTEKLFF
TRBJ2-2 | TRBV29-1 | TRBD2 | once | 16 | TGCAGCGTCCCCGGCGTGACTAGCGGGGGGGTCGGGGAGCTGTTTTTT | CSVPGVTSGGVGELFF
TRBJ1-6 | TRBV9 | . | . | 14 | TGTGCCAGCAGCGTAGCACAGAGCAATTCACCCCTCCACTTT | CASSVAQSNSPLHF
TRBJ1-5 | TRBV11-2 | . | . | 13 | TGTGCCAGCAGCTTAGAAGGCAGTCAGCCCCAGCATTTT | CASSLEGSQPQHF
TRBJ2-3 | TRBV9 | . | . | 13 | TGTGCCAGCAGCCTCCAGGGTACAGATACGCAGTATTTT | CASSLQGTDTQYF
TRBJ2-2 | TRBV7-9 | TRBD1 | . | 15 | TGTGCCAGCAGCTTACGACAGGGTCTAGCCGGGGAGCTGTTTTTT | CASSLRQGLAGELFF
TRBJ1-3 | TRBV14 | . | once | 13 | TGTGCCAGCAGCCCCACGGTCGGAAACACCATATATTTT | CASSPTVGNTIYF
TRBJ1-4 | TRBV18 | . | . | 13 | TGTGCCAGCTCACCAGTTTCCGGAAGAAAACTGTTTTTT | CASSPVSGRKLFF
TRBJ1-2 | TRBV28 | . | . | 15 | TGTGCCAGCAGTTTGATAAACAGCAGAAACTATGGCTACACCTTC | CASSLINSRNYGYTF
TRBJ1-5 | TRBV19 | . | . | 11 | TGTGCCAGCCTACAGGGACAGCCCCAGCATTTT | CASLQGQPQHF
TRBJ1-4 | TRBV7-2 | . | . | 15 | TGTGCCAGCAGCTTAGCGGGGCAGGACCGCGAAAAACTGTTTTTT | CASSLAGQDREKLFF